The 22 T cell receptor beta chains reported below all come from one sample, sequenced in a study of blood T cell repertoires in COVID-19. The assay was immunoSEQ multiplex PCR, and TCRdb's table has in-frame clones only and misses some. Seen here are about 170,000 clones, roughly four fifths observed once, and the top ten hold over 2%. The sequenced material came from peripheral blood. These receptors originate from a human donor with acute or convalescent COVID-19. The donor label of this sample is uncertain.

In DNA form, the CDR3 reads TGTGCCAGCAGCTTAGCGGACATGGGCTTCGCCTACAATGAGCAGTTCTTC. Translating gives CASSLADMGFAYNEQFF. This sequence joins TRBV11-2 and TRBJ2-1; D might be TRBD1 (5 bases). V lost 1 base and J 2 bases, leaving 15 bases between the germline ends. Per the germline V gene, CDR1 is SGHAT and CDR2 is FQNNGV. The CDR3 has 17 residues.

There are a few counts of this clone. This chain uses TRBV2 with TRBJ1-4, with TRBD1 as a possible D gene (5 bases). This CDR3 is built from 14 residues. Between the trimmed V and J ends, which lost 7 bases and 8 bases, there was a span of 17 bases. Germline V gene data show CDR1 as SNHLY and CDR2 as FYNNEI. In nucleotides, the CDR3 is TGTGCCAGCACCACGGGGGTGAGGGAAGAAAAACTGTTTTTT. Translation: CASTTGVREEKLFF.

The chain couples TRBV30 to TRBJ1-4, with a weak D call TRBD1 (5 bases). Germline V CDR1 and CDR2: GTSNPN, SVGIG (reference sequence). V lost 1 base to trimming and J lost 8 bases, with 5 bases between them. CDR3 length equals 11 residues. The CDR3 DNA follows: TGTGCCTGGAGTGAGGGGGAAAAACTGTTTTTT. This sequence encodes CAWSEGEKLFF.

The genes are TRBV6-5 and TRBJ2-7; the D gene is possibly TRBD2 (5 bases). Trimming took off 10 bases at V and 6 bases at J, with 19 bases between the two ends. This CDR3 is built from 13 residues. Germline V gives CDR1 MNHEY, CDR2 SVGAGI. CDR3 sequence (DNA): TGTGCCAAGACTACCTCGGGGAAGGGCGAGCAGTACTTC. This encodes CAKTTSGKGEQYF.

The chain uses TRBV10-1 and TRBJ2-7; TRBD2 matches 7 bases. This CDR3 contains 15 residues. Germline V gene data show CDR1 as WNHNN and CDR2 as SYGVQD (reference sequence). V lost 6 bases and J lost 3; bases outside the gene matches: 11. CDR3 sequence reads: CASSPFRGSNYEQYF. CDR3 nucleotides: TGCGCCAGCAGCCCTTTTCGCGGGAGCAACTACGAGCAGTACTTC.

The chain carries TRBV15 and TRBJ1-2; 7 bases agree with TRBD1. Trimming removed 1 base from V and 5 bases from J; junction bases left unmatched: 7. Germline values: CDR1 LNHNV, CDR2 YYDKDF (reference sequence). The CDR3 runs 15 residues. The CDR3 sequence is CATSRAVDRTYGYTF. In nucleotides, the CDR3 is TGTGCCACCAGCAGAGCCGTGGACAGGACTTATGGCTACACCTTC. Full variable domain (rest looked up from reference TRBV15 and TRBJ1-2): DAMVIQNPRYQVTQFGKPVTLSCSQTLNHNVMYWYQQKSSQAPKLLFHYYDKDFNNEADTPDNFQSRRPNTSFCFLDIRSPGLGDTAMYLCATSRAVDRTYGYTFGSGTRLTVV.

V is TRBV6-1 and J is TRBJ1-1; D gene unclear. Trimming left V 4 bases short and J 0 bases short, with 15 bases between. The germline V gene encodes CDR1 MNHNS and CDR2 SASEGT. The CDR3 extends over 16 amino acids. The CDR3 DNA follows: TGTGCCAGCAGTGGGAGGGCCCAACTCTTGAACACTGAAGCTTTCTTT. Its translation is CASSGRAQLLNTEAFF.

This chain connects TRBV5-1 to TRBJ1-4; D remains ambiguous. CDR1 and CDR2 from the germline V gene are SGHRS and YFSETQ. This CDR3 spans 13 amino acids. Trimming shortened V by 4 bases and J by 5 bases, and 9 bases separated the two germline ends. CDR3 region: CASSEGRNEKLFF. CDR3 nucleotide sequence: TGCGCCAGCAGCGAAGGGAGGAATGAAAAACTGTTTTTT.

V and J are TRBV2 and TRBJ2-2; D is possibly TRBD1 (5 bases). This CDR3 comprises 15 residues. Between the trimmed V and J ends, which lost 4 bases and 6 bases, there was a span of 15 bases. CDR1 and CDR2 (germline): SNHLY, FYNNEI. CDR3 amino acids: CASSGGYDEPGELFF. The CDR3 bases are TGTGCCAGCAGTGGGGGCTATGACGAACCCGGGGAGCTGTTTTTT.

This chain uses TRBV15 with TRBJ2-7; D perhaps matches TRBD2 (5 bases). CDR3 size: 14 residues. With 0 bases removed from V and 3 bases from J, the gap between germline ends came to 9 bases. Germline CDR1 LNHNV, CDR2 YYDKDF (reference sequence). The CDR3 is CATSRDTADYEQYF. CDR3 nucleotides: TGTGCCACCAGCAGAGATACAGCGGACTACGAGCAGTACTTC.

This chain connects TRBV7-3 to TRBJ2-1; 9 nucleotides agree with TRBD1. Germline lookup yields CDR1 SGHTA and CDR2 FQGTGA. The junction had 7 bases not matched to a gene; V was cut back by 2 bases and J by 8 bases. The CDR3 runs to 15 residues. The CDR3 region has the DNA TGTGCCAGCAGCTTAGCCCGGGACAGGGTCGATGAGCAGTTCTTC. Encoded protein: CASSLARDRVDEQFF.

This chain joins TRBV5-1 and TRBJ1-2; TRBD1 matches at 9 bases. After removal of 4 bases from V and 4 bases from J, the junction contained 8 bases not matched to a gene. Germline V gives CDR1 SGHRS, CDR2 YFSETQ. There are 15 residues in the CDR3. CDR3: CASSQGSGQGYGYTF. CDR3 in DNA: TGCGCCAGCAGCCAGGGGTCGGGACAGGGCTATGGCTACACCTTC.

This chain uses TRBV10-2 with TRBJ2-7, with D tentatively TRBD1 (6 bases). In germline, CDR1 is WSHSY, CDR2 SAAADI. Trimming removed 4 bases from V and 3 bases from J, with 7 bases in between. The CDR3 covers 12 residues. The CDR3 sequence: CASSAGDYEQYF. DNA for the CDR3: TGCGCCAGCAGTGCAGGGGACTACGAGCAGTACTTC.

This clone has a single count. The V call is TRBV5-6, the J call TRBJ2-5; 11 bases fit TRBD2. Germline-derived CDR1 and CDR2 are SGHDT and YYEEEE. The CDR3 consists of 16 residues. Unmatched junction bases numbered 5, after V lost 0 bases and J lost 4 bases. The CDR3 DNA is TGTGCCAGCAGCTTGGTTAGCGGGGGGGCCTTAGAGACCCAGTACTTC. Protein product: CASSLVSGGALETQYF. The full variable domain, with the rest looked up from reference TRBV5-6 and TRBJ2-5, is DAGVTQSPTHLIKTRGQQVTLRCSPKSGHDTVSWYQQALGQGPQFIFQYYEEEERQRGNFPDRFSGHQFPNYSSELNVNALLLGDSALYLCASSLVSGGALETQYFGPGTRLLVL.

The rearrangement joins TRBV5-1 to TRBJ1-1, with 7 positions matching TRBD1. V was pared by 2 bases and J by 2 bases, with 6 bases of the junction left unmatched. CDR3 length: 15 amino acids. Germline V gene lookup returns CDR1 SGHRS and CDR2 YFSETQ. The CDR3 sequence is CASSLGDSFNTEAFF. DNA for the CDR3: TGCGCCAGCAGCTTAGGGGACAGTTTTAACACTGAAGCTTTCTTT.

This clone has only a few counts. This chain uses TRBV19 with TRBJ1-5, with D possibly being TRBD1 (5 bases). V gave up 3 bases and J gave up 3 bases, with 9 bases separating them. The CDR3 runs to 14 residues. Looked up from germline, CDR1 is LNHDA and CDR2 is SQIVND (reference sequence). CDR3 DNA sequence: TGTGCCAGTAGTATGGGGGGTTACAATCAGCCCCAGCATTTT. Amino acids: CASSMGGYNQPQHF.

The V call is TRBV7-3, the J call TRBJ2-2; possible D gene TRBD1, 5 bases. The CDR3 spans 15 residues. The V gene lost 7 bases and the J gene lost 1 base, with 13 bases spanning the gap. The germline V gene encodes CDR1 SGHTA and CDR2 FQGTGA. CDR3 DNA sequence: TGTGCCAGCACCCCAGGGCCGTTGAACACCGGGGAGCTGTTTTTT. Translating gives CASTPGPLNTGELFF.

The chain couples TRBV6-5 to TRBJ1-1, with D perhaps TRBD1 (6 bases). The V gene's germline CDR1 is MNHEY and CDR2 SVGAGI. This CDR3 has 11 amino acids. V was pared by 8 bases and J by 7 bases, with 11 bases between. DNA for the CDR3: TGTGCCAGCCAGCGGACAGTTGAAGCTTTCTTT. It is translated as CASQRTVEAFF.

The chain joins TRBV6-5 to TRBJ2-5; 12 nucleotides line up with TRBD2. V was clipped by 1 base and J by 7 bases; unmatched bases: 7. CDR1 is MNHEY, CDR2 SVGAGI, per germline. There are 16 residues in the CDR3. For the CDR3, the DNA is TGTGCCAGCAGTTACTGGACTAGCGGGACCCCCGGGACCCAGTACTTC. Protein product: CASSYWTSGTPGTQYF.

The chain combines TRBV3-1 (or the pseudogene TRBV3-2) with TRBJ1-6; D may be TRBD1 (5 bases). Deletions cut 6 bases from V and 7 bases from J, with 13 bases between. This CDR3 has 14 residues. Germline lookup yields CDR1 LGHDT and CDR2 YNNKEL (reference sequence). The CDR3 DNA reads TGTGCCAGCAGGGGGGGGTTAGAAAATTCACCCCTCCACTTT. It yields the protein CASRGGLENSPLHF.

V and J are TRBV10-2 and TRBJ2-1, with 11 nucleotides matching TRBD2. V lost 6 bases, J lost 6 bases, and 4 bases stayed unmatched. This CDR3 is 14 amino acids long. From germline, CDR1 is WSHSY and CDR2 SAAADI. The CDR3 nucleotides read TGCGCCAGCAGAACTAGCGGGAGCCGCAATGAGCAGTTCTTC. Its protein is CASRTSGSRNEQFF.

This chain uses TRBV7-9 with TRBJ2-7, with D perhaps matching TRBD1 (5 bases). V gave up 5 bases and J gave up 6 bases, with 14 bases separating them. Germline lookup yields CDR1 SEHNR and CDR2 FQNEAQ (reference sequence). The CDR3 covers 13 residues. The CDR3 protein is CASSGQGVGEQYF. For the CDR3, the DNA is TGTGCCAGCAGCGGGCAGGGTGTTGGCGAGCAGTACTTC.